This entry concerns a single TCR beta chain. No antigen is known for it. The data stem from a study of vaccination and CD4 T cells after COVID-19. Study findings and constraints: In median terms, SARS-CoV-2-reactive clonotypes went from about 20 to 38, a nonsignificant rise.

The Oncomine TCR Beta short-read assay generated sequence data from the DNA of cultured CD4+ T cells. Via MiXCR, TCRdb re-called the PCR reads, giving one row per CDR3 protein. The repertoire holds roughly 18,000 distinct CDR3 sequences, with 40% to 65% as singletons. Between the trimmed V and J ends, which lost 3 bases and 4 bases, there was a span of 5 bases. Germline lookup yields CDR1 MDHEN and CDR2 SYDVKM. The CDR3 loop spans 12 amino acids. As to time point: late sampling 161 to 241 days after vaccination in three convalescent patients. Treatment described: approximately nine-day PBMC culture with coronavirus spike peptide pools or control peptides (ViraFEST assay). Peptide pools at roughly 11 ug/ml, together with around 10 IU/ml IL-2, were added to cultures of 2 million to 2.5 million PBMCs per well.

The sequence came from a human donor who had recovered from COVID-19. The chain joins TRBV28 to TRBJ2-3, with TRBD2 as a possible D gene (5 bases). The material was CD4+ T cells from blood, cultured in vitro, obtained about 7 months after SARS-CoV-2 vaccination. The CDR3 loop is CASSLEADTQYF. CDR3 bases: TGTGCCAGCAGTTTGGAGGCAGATACGCAGTATTTT.